These 31 T cell receptor beta chains were sequenced from one sample in a study of blood T cell repertoires in COVID-19. Clones were read by immunoSEQ multiplex PCR, and TCRdb kept only the in-frame ones, dropping some. The repertoire holds roughly 48,000 clones, with around 83% as singletons. The sequencing input was peripheral blood. These receptors were obtained from a human donor in a cohort sampled during active COVID-19.

This chain uses TRBV6-2 or TRBV6-3 with TRBJ1-2; TRBD1 aligns across 8 bases. The ends lost 5 bases at V and 6 bases at J; junction bases unmatched: 2. The germline gives CDR1 MNHEY, CDR2 SVGEGT. There are 12 residues in the CDR3. CDR3 residues: CASSRDRNGYTF. The DNA of the CDR3 is TGTGCCAGCAGTCGGGACAGGAATGGCTACACCTTC.

The chain employs TRBV7-3 and TRBJ2-3, with D perhaps TRBD2 (6 bases). Germline CDR1 reads SGHTA; CDR2 reads FQGTGA. With 5 bases removed from V and 2 bases from J, the gap between germline ends came to 17 bases. The CDR3 has 16 residues. CDR3 DNA: TGTGCCAGCAGCGCGACGGGGGTGCCCCCCACAGATACGCAGTATTTT. It translates to CASSATGVPPTDTQYF.

The rearrangement uses TRBV19 and TRBJ1-1; possible D gene TRBD1, 5 bases. Germline values: CDR1 LNHDA, CDR2 SQIVND (reference sequence). This CDR3 contains 12 residues. The V gene lost 5 bases and the J gene lost 10 bases, with 14 bases spanning the gap. The CDR3 loop reads CASSPFGGIAFF. For the CDR3, the DNA is TGTGCCAGTAGTCCCTTTGGGGGGATAGCTTTCTTT.

In DNA form, the CDR3 reads TGTGCCAGCAGCCCGCCGACTAGCGGGGGGCTCCTGCCGTACGAGCAGTACTTC. Translating it yields CASSPPTSGGLLPYEQYF. The chain is built from TRBV7-2 and TRBJ2-7, with 13 bases lining up with TRBD2. Germline-derived CDR1 and CDR2 are SGHTA and FQGNSA. CDR3 size: 18 residues. The V segment lost 5 bases and the J segment 4 bases; nucleotides outside the gene matches: 14.

The chain carries TRBV13 and TRBJ2-6, with D unclear. There are 16 residues in the CDR3. Germline V lookup: CDR1 PRHDT, CDR2 FYEKMQ (reference sequence). Trimming cost V 4 bases and J 0 bases, with 10 bases left between them. CDR3 loop: CASSSYSGSGANVLTF. The CDR3 DNA is TGTGCCAGCAGCTCTTATTCGGGCTCTGGGGCCAACGTCCTGACTTTC.

The chain is built from TRBV11-2 and TRBJ2-7; a possible D gene is TRBD1 (5 bases). The CDR3 is 11 residues long. CDR1 and CDR2 from the germline V gene are SGHAT and FQNNGV. Deletions cut 6 bases from V and 7 bases from J, with 10 bases between. The DNA for the CDR3 is TGTGCCAGCAGTCTTAGGGGAGAGCAGTACTTC. Its protein is CASSLRGEQYF. Combining the CDR3 with reference TRBV11-2 and TRBJ2-7 gives the whole variable domain EAGVAQSPRYKIIEKRQSVAFWCNPISGHATLYWYQQILGQGPKLLIQFQNNGVVDDSQLPKDRFSAERLKGVDSTLKIQPAKLEDSAVYLCASSLRGEQYFGPGTRLTVT.

The chain carries TRBV4-1 and TRBJ2-1; possibly TRBD2 for D (6 bases). V gave up 4 bases and J gave up 0 bases, with 13 bases separating them. Germline CDR1 and CDR2: MGHRA and YSYEKL. The length of the CDR3 is 16 residues. The CDR3 region has the DNA TGCGCCAGCAGCCGGGGAGGTCTGAGCTCCTACAATGAGCAGTTCTTC. The encoded protein is CASSRGGLSSYNEQFF.

This chain links TRBV5-1 with TRBJ1-2; D remains unclear. This CDR3 is 14 amino acids long. V lost 0 bases to trimming and J lost 4 bases, with 10 bases between them. Germline CDR1 is SGHRS and CDR2 is YFSETQ. The CDR3 region is CASSLDGAPYGYTF. CDR3 in DNA: TGCGCCAGCAGCTTGGACGGAGCTCCCTATGGCTACACCTTC.

V gene TRBV10-2 combines with J gene TRBJ1-3; D gene unclear. The CDR3 sequence is 14 residues long. V was shortened by 6 bases and J by 2 bases, with 11 bases between the two germline ends. Germline V gene lookup returns CDR1 WSHSY and CDR2 SAAADI. The CDR3 spells CASSEQLTGNTIYF. As DNA, the CDR3 is TGCGCCAGCAGCGAGCAGTTGACTGGAAACACCATATATTTT.

J is TRBJ2-7 and V is TRBV6-5; D gene uncertain. Trimming took off 6 bases at V and 4 bases at J, with 7 bases between the two ends. Looked up from germline, CDR1 is MNHEY and CDR2 is SVGAGI. This CDR3 is built from 11 residues. CDR3 bases: TGTGCCAGCAGAAGCCGGTACGAGCAGTACTTC. Translated: CASRSRYEQYF.

The genes are TRBV9 and TRBJ1-4; TRBD1 agrees at 7 bases. Germline CDR1 is SGDLS and CDR2 is YYNGEE. The CDR3 consists of 13 residues. After removal of 5 bases from V and 7 bases from J, the junction contained 5 bases not matched to a gene. The DNA of the CDR3 is TGTGCCAGCAGTACAGGGGTGGGTGAAAAACTGTTTTTT. Residues: CASSTGVGEKLFF.

The chain employs TRBV6-6 and TRBJ2-7; D is undetermined. CDR1 is MNHNY, CDR2 SVGAGI, per germline (reference sequence). V was clipped by 5 bases and J by 2 bases, with 13 bases between them. This CDR3 region has 14 residues. The CDR3 DNA reads TGTGCCAGCAGTCTGGCACACCCGACCTACGAGCAGTACTTC. Protein sequence: CASSLAHPTYEQYF.

The genes are TRBV2 and TRBJ2-5; possibly TRBD2 for D (6 bases). Germline-derived CDR1 and CDR2 are SNHLY and FYNNEI. This CDR3 region has 14 residues. V shed 3 bases and J shed 4 bases, with 12 bases lying between them. Here the CDR3 reads CASSELQGGETQYF. Here the CDR3 DNA reads TGTGCCAGCAGTGAGCTCCAGGGAGGAGAGACCCAGTACTTC.

This clone was seen only once. The rearrangement joins TRBV2 to TRBJ2-3; tentative D call: TRBD1 (6 bases). Germline lookup yields CDR1 SNHLY and CDR2 FYNNEI. The CDR3 is 19 residues long. V gave up 4 bases and J gave up 2 bases, with 25 bases separating them. The CDR3 region is CASSVWGPLQHDFTDTQYF. The CDR3 nucleotides read TGTGCCAGCAGTGTTTGGGGGCCCCTACAACACGACTTCACAGATACGCAGTATTTT. Combining the CDR3 with reference TRBV2 and TRBJ2-3 gives the whole variable domain EPEVTQTPSHQVTQMGQEVILRCVPISNHLYFYWYRQILGQKVEFLVSFYNNEISEKSEIFDDQFSVERPDGSNFTLKIRSTKLEDSAMYFCASSVWGPLQHDFTDTQYFGPGTRLTVL.

The V gene is TRBV5-1, the J gene TRBJ2-2, with TRBD1 matching over 7 bases. In germline, CDR1 is SGHRS, CDR2 YFSETQ. Trimming cost V 9 bases and J 4 bases; bases outside gene matches: 6. The CDR3 sequence is 13 residues long. DNA of the CDR3: TGCGCCATCCAACAGGGGTCCACCGGGGAGCTGTTTTTT. Residues: CAIQQGSTGELFF.

The rearrangement joins TRBV7-2 to TRBJ1-5, with unresolved D. V dropped 5 bases and J dropped 3 bases, with 8 bases sitting between them. Per the germline V gene, CDR1 is SGHTA and CDR2 is FQGNSA. This CDR3 is built from 13 residues. The CDR3 reads CASSPTDNQPQHF. Here the CDR3 DNA reads TGTGCCAGCAGCCCCACAGACAATCAGCCCCAGCATTTT.

The chain employs TRBV27 and TRBJ2-7, with 8 bases matching TRBD1. The V gene end was trimmed by 6 bases and the J gene end by 6 bases; junction bases not matched to a gene: 7. From germline, CDR1 is MNHEY and CDR2 SMNVEV (reference sequence). This CDR3 has 13 residues. The chain's CDR3 is CASRRTGSGEQYF. The CDR3 DNA sequence: TGTGCCAGCAGAAGGACAGGGTCTGGCGAGCAGTACTTC.

The chain employs TRBV29-1 and TRBJ1-4, with TRBD1 matching over 8 bases. Germline V gene sequence: CDR1 SQVTM, CDR2 ANQGSEA. CDR3 size: 17 residues. V lost 7 bases and J lost 1; bases outside the gene matches: 14. In DNA, the CDR3 is TGCAGCGGATCCGGGACAGGTTCTCCCCGAACTAATGAAAAACTGTTTTTT. Protein sequence: CSGSGTGSPRTNEKLFF.

This clone occurred once. The same CDR3 arises from other DNA sequences in this sample as well. The rearrangement joins TRBV2 to TRBJ2-1, with 7 bases aligning to TRBD2. The V and J ends lost 6 bases and 0 bases, in that order; junction bases with no gene match: 8. This CDR3 comprises 16 residues. Germline-derived CDR1 and CDR2 are SNHLY and FYNNEI. The CDR3 protein is CASSLGTGGSYNEQFF. CDR3 coding DNA: TGTGCCAGCAGCCTGGGGACGGGGGGCTCCTACAATGAGCAGTTCTTC.

The V and J genes are TRBV7-3 and TRBJ1-2; D is possibly TRBD1 (6 bases). Germline V gene data show CDR1 as SGHTA and CDR2 as FQGTGA. This CDR3 has 15 residues. V shed 1 base and J shed 4 bases, with 13 bases lying between them. The CDR3, as DNA: TGTGCCAGCAGCTTAAGGGGGACAACTCTCTATGGCTACACCTTC. It encodes CASSLRGTTLYGYTF.

J is TRBJ1-2 and V is TRBV6-5; 8 bases are a match to TRBD1. CDR3 length: 14 residues. V was clipped by 7 bases and J by 7 bases; unmatched bases: 11. CDR1 MNHEY and CDR2 SVGAGI come from the germline V gene. The CDR3 DNA is TGTGCCAGCAAGGGCGGGGACAGGCTTTCTGGCTACACCTTC. Translation gives CASKGGDRLSGYTF.

The chain uses TRBV6-2 or TRBV6-3 and TRBJ2-1; tentative D call: TRBD2 (6 bases). Trimming left V 4 bases short and J 8 bases short, with 15 bases between. The germline CDR1 and CDR2 sequences are MNHEY and SVGEGT. This CDR3 has 14 residues. The CDR3 reads CASSSRRAGYEQFF. For the CDR3, the DNA is TGTGCCAGCAGTTCTAGGAGGGCTGGGTATGAGCAGTTCTTC.

The chain carries TRBV5-1 and TRBJ2-2; D may be TRBD1 (5 bases). V was trimmed by 5 bases and J by 0 bases, leaving 5 bases between them. This CDR3 comprises 13 residues. Germline loops: CDR1 SGHRS, CDR2 YFSETQ. CDR3 region: CASRDTNTGELFF. Here the CDR3 DNA reads TGCGCCAGCAGGGACACGAACACCGGGGAGCTGTTTTTT.

The sample holds one count of this clone. The chain uses TRBV9 and TRBJ2-6; TRBD1 agrees at 8 bases. Trimming at V came to 3 bases and at J to 6 bases, leaving 5 bases not matched to a gene. This CDR3 comprises 15 residues. CDR1 and CDR2 from the germline V gene are SGDLS and YYNGEE. CDR3 sequence: CASSGQGRLANVLTF. The CDR3 DNA sequence: TGTGCCAGCAGCGGACAGGGGCGGCTGGCCAACGTCCTGACTTTC.

This sequence joins TRBV7-9 and TRBJ2-7, with 8 bases identical to TRBD1. Germline V gene data show CDR1 as SEHNR and CDR2 as FQNEAQ (reference sequence). After removal of 5 bases from V and 3 bases from J, the junction contained 6 bases not matched to a gene. This CDR3 is built from 14 residues. CDR3: CASSRQGNIYEQYF. CDR3 nucleotides: TGTGCCAGCAGCCGACAGGGGAATATCTACGAGCAGTACTTC.

The gene calls are TRBV11-2 and TRBJ2-2; possible D gene TRBD2, 6 bases. Germline values: CDR1 SGHAT, CDR2 FQNNGV. The CDR3 length is 14 residues. V was pared by 2 bases and J by 6 bases, with 10 bases between. CDR3 sequence (DNA): TGTGCCAGCAGCTTACTCACGGGGGCCGGGGAGCTGTTTTTT. Amino acid sequence: CASSLLTGAGELFF.

This clone was observed a handful of times. J is TRBJ2-3 and V is TRBV5-1; 10 nucleotides align to TRBD2. Looked up from germline, CDR1 is SGHRS and CDR2 is YFSETQ. The junction had 6 bases not matched to a gene; V was cut back by 4 bases and J by 1 base. This CDR3 is built from 16 residues. The CDR3 coding sequence is TGCGCCAGCAGCACCAACCTAGCGGGGGGCACAGATACGCAGTATTTT. Residues: CASSTNLAGGTDTQYF.

CDR3 residues: CASSYGPEAFF. CDR3 DNA sequence: TGTGCCAGCAGTTACGGGCCTGAAGCTTTCTTT. The J gene is TRBJ1-1, the V gene TRBV6-2 or TRBV6-3; unclear D gene. Germline CDR1 MNHEY, CDR2 SVGEGT. This CDR3 has 11 amino acids. V was pared by 2 bases and J by 6 bases, with 4 bases between.

The rearrangement joins TRBV6-5 to TRBJ2-7, with D perhaps matching TRBD2 (6 bases). The CDR3 length is 14 residues. V was shortened by 6 bases and J by 3 bases, with 15 bases between the two germline ends. Germline V gene data show CDR1 as MNHEY and CDR2 as SVGAGI. CDR3 residues: CASRPLSGHYEQYF. Written as DNA, the CDR3 is TGTGCCAGCAGACCCCTAAGCGGGCACTACGAGCAGTACTTC.

V gene TRBV10-3 combines with J gene TRBJ2-1; tentative D call: TRBD2 (5 bases). CDR3 length equals 15 residues. V lost 1 base and J lost 6, with 13 bases in between. The germline V gene has CDR1 ENHRY and CDR2 SYGVKD. Here the CDR3 DNA reads TGTGCCATCAGTGAGTTCTCGGGGAAGCGCAATGAGCAGTTCTTC. It yields the protein CAISEFSGKRNEQFF.

The V gene is TRBV29-1, the J gene TRBJ1-2, with 10 bases lining up with TRBD1. This CDR3 spans 12 amino acids. V was clipped by 7 bases and J by 6 bases; unmatched bases: 5. The V gene's germline CDR1 is SQVTM and CDR2 ANQGSEA. The CDR3 sequence is CSAVTGGDGYTF. CDR3 DNA sequence: TGCAGCGCCGTGACAGGGGGCGATGGCTACACCTTC.